Listed here are 8 T cell receptor beta chains from one sample, sequenced in a study of T-cell reconstitution after alpha-beta-depleted transplantation in children (TCRdb year 2016). The sample's treatment or condition label, in plain terms: allogeneic hematopoietic cell transplantation with graft depleted of TCRalphabeta T cells and CD19 B cells. The library relied on PCR. The run used an Illumina HiSeq 2500. TCR libraries were prepared with molecular barcoding, using unique molecular identifiers to normalize TCRbeta repertoire quantification. The public sequencing data were trimmed at Q25 with fastp and processed into clonotypes with MiXCR by TCRdb, which kept only in-frame beta chains. Each entry merges the rows of one CDR3 protein and shows their most common DNA and genes. This sample holds 610,000 or so distinct CDR3 sequences; 27% were observed only once. Clones ranked in the top ten supply 35% to 40% of the sample.

Sample: PBMCs, taken before TCRalphabeta/CD19-depleted stem cell transplant. These TCRs come from a boy under three years old with Wiskott-Aldrich syndrome, due to receive a stem cell transplant.

This clonotype was counted a few times. This sequence joins TRBV2 and TRBJ2-2, with D unresolved. The CDR3 runs to 14 residues. The V and J ends lost 8 bases and 2 bases respectively, with 12 bases between them. The germline gives CDR1 SNHLY, CDR2 FYNNEI. The CDR3 bases are TGTGCCAGCCTGGGGTACTACAACACCGGGGAGCTGTTTTTT. Translation gives CASLGYYNTGELFF.

The chain links TRBV27 to TRBJ1-5; D is perhaps TRBD1 (6 bases). CDR1 and CDR2 (germline): MNHEY, SMNVEV (reference sequence). This CDR3 spans 17 amino acids. V was trimmed by 2 bases and J by 0 bases, leaving 14 bases between them. CDR3: CASSLRGTPYSNQPQHF. CDR3 bases: TGTGCCAGCAGTTTAAGGGGGACACCATATAGCAATCAGCCCCAGCATTTT.

The chain joins TRBV7-6 to TRBJ2-5; possible D gene TRBD2, 5 bases. V was clipped by 5 bases and J by 3 bases, with 22 bases between them. Germline V gene data show CDR1 as SGHVS and CDR2 as FNYEAQ. CDR3 length: 17 residues. Here the CDR3 reads CASSPGRAGGVEETQYF. CDR3 bases: TGTGCCAGCAGCCCGGGCCGGGCTGGAGGAGTGGAAGAGACCCAGTACTTC.

V and J are TRBV7-6 and TRBJ2-3; 14 bases map to TRBD2. CDR3 length: 18 amino acids. The ends lost 0 bases at V and 3 bases at J; junction bases unmatched: 5. Germline lookup yields CDR1 SGHVS and CDR2 FNYEAQ. In DNA, the CDR3 is TGTGCCAGCAGCTTAGCCCTAGGACTAGCGGGAGGAACAGATACGCAGTATTTT. As protein: CASSLALGLAGGTDTQYF.

This clonotype came up once. This CDR3 is CASRPEDLETQYF. The CDR3 region has the DNA TGCGCCAGCAGGCCCGAGGACCTTGAGACCCAGTACTTC. The genes are TRBV10-2 and TRBJ2-5, with unresolved D. The CDR3 sequence is 13 residues long. The germline gives CDR1 WSHSY, CDR2 SAAADI. With 6 bases removed from V and 5 bases from J, the gap between germline ends came to 13 bases.

This clonotype appeared a few times. This sequence joins TRBV10-3 and TRBJ2-1; the D gene is possibly TRBD2 (6 bases). The CDR3 has 17 amino acids. Deletions cut 0 bases from V and 6 bases from J, with 18 bases between. Germline V gene lookup returns CDR1 ENHRY and CDR2 SYGVKD. Here the CDR3 reads CAISESTLGGKSNEQFF. Here the CDR3 DNA reads TGTGCCATCAGTGAGTCCACCTTGGGCGGGAAATCCAATGAGCAGTTCTTC.

This clonotype has only a few counts. The chain joins TRBV4-1 to TRBJ1-1; possible D gene TRBD1, 5 bases. The CDR3 length is 17 residues. Between the trimmed V and J ends, which lost 4 bases and 1 base, there was a span of 19 bases. Germline assignment: CDR1 MGHRA and CDR2 YSYEKL. CDR3 residues: CASSPRGWGRGNTEAFF. In nucleotides, the CDR3 is TGCGCCAGCAGCCCCCGAGGGTGGGGCAGAGGGAACACTGAAGCTTTCTTT.

The V call is TRBV4-1, the J call TRBJ2-2; unclear D gene. Germline V gene lookup returns CDR1 MGHRA and CDR2 YSYEKL. V was shortened by 2 bases and J by 2 bases, with 9 bases between the two germline ends. The CDR3 is 15 amino acids. CDR3 loop: CASSQYEGNTGELFF. The CDR3 region has the DNA TGCGCCAGCAGCCAATACGAAGGTAACACCGGGGAGCTGTTTTTT.